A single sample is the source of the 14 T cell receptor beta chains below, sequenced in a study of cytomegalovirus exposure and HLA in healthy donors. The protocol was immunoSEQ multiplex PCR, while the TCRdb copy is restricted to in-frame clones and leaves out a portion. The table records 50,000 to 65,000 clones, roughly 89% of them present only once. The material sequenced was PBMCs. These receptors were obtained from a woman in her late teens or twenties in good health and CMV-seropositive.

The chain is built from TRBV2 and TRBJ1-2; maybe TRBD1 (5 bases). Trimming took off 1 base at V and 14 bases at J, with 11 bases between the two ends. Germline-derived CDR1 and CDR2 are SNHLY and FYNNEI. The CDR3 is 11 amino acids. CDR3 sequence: CASSEVGGLTF. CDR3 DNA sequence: TGTGCCAGCAGTGAAGTTGGGGGGTTAACCTTC.

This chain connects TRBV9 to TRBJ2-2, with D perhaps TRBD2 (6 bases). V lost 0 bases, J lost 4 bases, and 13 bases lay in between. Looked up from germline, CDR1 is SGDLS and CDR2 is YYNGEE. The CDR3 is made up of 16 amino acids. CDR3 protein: CASSVEGTRGTGELFF. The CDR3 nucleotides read TGTGCCAGCAGCGTAGAGGGCACGCGGGGCACCGGGGAGCTGTTTTTT.

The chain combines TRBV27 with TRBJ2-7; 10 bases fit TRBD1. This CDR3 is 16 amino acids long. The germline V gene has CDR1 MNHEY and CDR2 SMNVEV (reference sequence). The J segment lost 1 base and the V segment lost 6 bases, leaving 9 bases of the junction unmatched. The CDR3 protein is CASSGGTGQGSYEQYF. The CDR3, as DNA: TGTGCCAGCAGCGGAGGGACGGGACAGGGGTCCTACGAGCAGTACTTC.

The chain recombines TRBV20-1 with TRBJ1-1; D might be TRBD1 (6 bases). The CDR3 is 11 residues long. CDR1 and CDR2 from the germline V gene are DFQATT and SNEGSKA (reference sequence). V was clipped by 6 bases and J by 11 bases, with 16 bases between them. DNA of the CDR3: TGCAGTGCCAATAGGGACAAAGTGGCTTTCTTT. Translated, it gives CSANRDKVAFF.

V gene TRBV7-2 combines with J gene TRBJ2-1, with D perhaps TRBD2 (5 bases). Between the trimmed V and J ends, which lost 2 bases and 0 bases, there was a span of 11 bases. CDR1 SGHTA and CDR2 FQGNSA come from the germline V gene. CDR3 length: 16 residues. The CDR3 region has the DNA TGTGCCAGCAGCTTAACTAGGGATAGCTCCTACAATGAGCAGTTCTTC. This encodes CASSLTRDSSYNEQFF.

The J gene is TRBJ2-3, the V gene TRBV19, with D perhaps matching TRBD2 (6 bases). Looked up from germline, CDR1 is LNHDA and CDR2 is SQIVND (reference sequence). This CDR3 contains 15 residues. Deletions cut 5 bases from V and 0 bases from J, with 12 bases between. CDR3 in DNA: TGTGCCAGTAGTTATCGCGGGGTGAGCACAGATACGCAGTATTTT. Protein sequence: CASSYRGVSTDTQYF.

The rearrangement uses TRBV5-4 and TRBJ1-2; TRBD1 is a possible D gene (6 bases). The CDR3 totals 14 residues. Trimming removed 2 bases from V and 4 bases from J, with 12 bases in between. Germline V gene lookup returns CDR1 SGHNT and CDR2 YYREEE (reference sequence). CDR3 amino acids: CASSFGQSGYGYTF. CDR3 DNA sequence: TGTGCCAGCAGCTTCGGACAGTCGGGCTATGGCTACACCTTC.

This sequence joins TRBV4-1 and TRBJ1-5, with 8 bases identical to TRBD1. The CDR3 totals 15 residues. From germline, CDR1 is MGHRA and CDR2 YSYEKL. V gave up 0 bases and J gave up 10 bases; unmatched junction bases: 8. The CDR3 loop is CASSQDGTGDEPQHF. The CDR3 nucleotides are TGCGCCAGCAGCCAAGATGGGACAGGTGACGAACCCCAGCATTTT.

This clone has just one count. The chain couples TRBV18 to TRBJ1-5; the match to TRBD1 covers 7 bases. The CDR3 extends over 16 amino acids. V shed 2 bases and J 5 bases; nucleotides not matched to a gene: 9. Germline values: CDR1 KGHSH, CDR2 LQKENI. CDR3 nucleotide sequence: TGTGCCAGCTCACCAATCGGAAAAGGGGGCGATCAGCCCCAGCATTTT. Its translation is CASSPIGKGGDQPQHF.

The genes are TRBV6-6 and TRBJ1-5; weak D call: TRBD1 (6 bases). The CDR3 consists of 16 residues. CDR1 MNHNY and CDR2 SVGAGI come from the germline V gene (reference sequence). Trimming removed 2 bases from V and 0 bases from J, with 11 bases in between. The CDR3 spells CASSYGQGYSNQPQHF. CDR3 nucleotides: TGTGCCAGCAGTTACGGGCAGGGGTATAGCAATCAGCCCCAGCATTTT.

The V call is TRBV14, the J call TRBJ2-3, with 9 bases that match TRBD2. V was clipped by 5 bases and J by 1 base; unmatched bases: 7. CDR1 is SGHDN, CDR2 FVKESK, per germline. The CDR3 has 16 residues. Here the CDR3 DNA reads TGTGCCAGCAGCTGTACTTTAGCGGGGGGCACAGATACGCAGTATTTT. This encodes CASSCTLAGGTDTQYF.

The CDR3 reads CASSRTSGGEGRADIQYF. DNA of the CDR3: TGTGCCAGCTCACGGACTAGCGGGGGGGAAGGTCGAGCCGACATTCAGTACTTC. The V gene is TRBV18, the J gene TRBJ2-4; 15 nucleotides align to TRBD2. The CDR3 has 18 amino acids. V lost 4 bases and J lost 8; bases outside the gene matches: 12. Germline-derived CDR1 and CDR2 are KGHSH and LQKENI.

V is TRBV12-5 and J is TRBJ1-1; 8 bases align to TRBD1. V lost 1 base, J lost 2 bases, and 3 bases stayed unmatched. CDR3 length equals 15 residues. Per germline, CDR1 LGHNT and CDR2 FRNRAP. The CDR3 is CASGLGQGINTEAFF. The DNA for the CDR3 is TGTGCTAGTGGTTTGGGACAGGGGATAAACACTGAAGCTTTCTTT.

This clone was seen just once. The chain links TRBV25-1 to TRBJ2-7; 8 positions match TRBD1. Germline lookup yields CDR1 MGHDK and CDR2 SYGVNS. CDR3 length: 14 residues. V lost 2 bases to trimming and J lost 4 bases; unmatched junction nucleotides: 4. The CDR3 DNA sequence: TGTGCCAGCAGTGAAGGGCAGGGGGCGTACGAGCAGTACTTC. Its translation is CASSEGQGAYEQYF.